One sample yielded the 30 T cell receptor beta chains listed below, sequenced in a study of cytomegalovirus exposure and HLA in healthy donors (TCRdb year 2017). Receptors were amplified or captured by the immunoSEQ multiplex PCR assay. A mixture of 60 forward primers for TCR Vbeta segments and 13 reverse primers for TCR Jbeta segments was used in the multiplex PCR. In its TCRdb copy, this immuneACCESS table keeps in-frame sequences only and misses some clones. Where compared with another copy, unresolved V genes explain less than half of these, and the others have no known cause. This sample comprises 140,000 or so clones, roughly 9.4% of them detected only once. The leading ten clones occupy 1.8% of the sample. Sample: PBMCs. The receptor source for this set is a male donor in good health and CMV-seronegative.

This clone was found a few times. This rearrangement joins TRBV5-4 to TRBJ2-5; perhaps TRBD2 as D (5 bases). V was clipped by 1 base and J by 2 bases, with 12 bases between them. The CDR3 consists of 15 residues. Germline lookup yields CDR1 SGHNT and CDR2 YYREEE (reference sequence). The CDR3 DNA reads as TGTGCCAGCAGCTTGAAAAAGGGAGCGCAAGAGACCCAGTACTTC. It is translated as CASSLKKGAQETQYF.

This clone has a handful of counts. This chain connects TRBV30 to TRBJ2-7, with D possibly matching TRBD1 (5 bases). The CDR3 length is 15 residues. Trimming removed 0 bases at V and 1 base at J, with 13 bases between. CDR1 GTSNPN and CDR2 SVGIG come from the germline V gene (reference sequence). The chain's CDR3 is CAWSVRDSFSYEQYF. The CDR3 coding sequence is TGTGCCTGGAGTGTACGTGACAGTTTTTCCTACGAGCAGTACTTC.

CDR3 DNA sequence: TGTGCCAGCAGCTTGAGGGACTACCACAATGAGCAGTTCTTC. Translating gives CASSLRDYHNEQFF. The V call is TRBV5-4, the J call TRBJ2-1, with 7 bases fitting TRBD2. Germline V CDR1 and CDR2: SGHNT, YYREEE (reference sequence). The ends lost 1 base at V and 5 bases at J; junction bases unmatched: 3. This CDR3 has 14 residues.

This clone occurred a few times. This sequence joins TRBV7-2 and TRBJ1-2; the match to TRBD1 covers 11 bases. Losses at the gene ends were 5 bases for V and 2 bases for J; bases not matched to a gene: 4. The germline V gene has CDR1 SGHTA and CDR2 FQGNSA. This CDR3 comprises 15 residues. Here the CDR3 reads CASSPGTGGNYGYTF. In DNA, the CDR3 is TGTGCCAGCAGCCCAGGGACAGGGGGGAACTATGGCTACACCTTC. The entire variable domain, with the rest obtained from reference TRBV7-2 and TRBJ1-2, is as follows: GAGVSQSPSNKVTEKGKDVELRCDPISGHTALYWYRQSLGQGLEFLIYFQGNSAPDKSGLPSDRFSAERTGGSVSTLTIQRTQQEDSAVYLCASSPGTGGNYGYTFGSGTRLTVV.

This chain joins TRBV10-3 and TRBJ1-1; D perhaps matches TRBD1 (5 bases). This CDR3 spans 15 amino acids. Germline V lookup: CDR1 ENHRY, CDR2 SYGVKD. Trimming cost V 10 bases and J 2 bases, with 20 bases left between them. In DNA form, the CDR3 reads TGTGCCACCATCGGGGGGATTGGGGGAAACACTGAAGCTTTCTTT. Protein sequence: CATIGGIGGNTEAFF.

The chain uses TRBV7-8 and TRBJ2-5; 7 bases match TRBD2. The CDR3 contains 17 residues. The ends lost 1 base at V and 3 bases at J; junction bases unmatched: 11. The germline V gene has CDR1 SGHVS and CDR2 FQNEAQ. DNA of the CDR3: TGTGCCAGCAGCTTAGTCCTAGCGGAGACCCACAAAGAGACCCAGTACTTC. It is translated as CASSLVLAETHKETQYF.

This clone showed up just a few times. The gene calls are TRBV19 and TRBJ1-2; D gene unclear. CDR3 length: 14 amino acids. Trimming cost V 7 bases and J 2 bases, with 14 bases left between them. Germline CDR1 and CDR2: LNHDA and SQIVND (reference sequence). CDR3 DNA: TGTGCCAGTAACGACCAAGCCAGGAACTATGGCTACACCTTC. Translating it yields CASNDQARNYGYTF.

This clone has more than one count but fewer than ten. V usage is TRBV5-1 and J usage is TRBJ2-7; D ambiguous. V was trimmed by 0 bases and J by 3 bases, leaving 7 bases between them. CDR3 length: 13 residues. CDR1 is SGHRS, CDR2 YFSETQ, per germline. The DNA for the CDR3 is TGCGCCAGCAGCTTGGAGTCAGGCTACGAGCAGTACTTC. Translated, it gives CASSLESGYEQYF.

This clone was picked up a small number of times. The rearrangement joins TRBV4-1 to TRBJ2-5, with D hard to call. From germline, CDR1 is MGHRA and CDR2 YSYEKL. V was pared by 3 bases and J by 5 bases, with 19 bases between. The CDR3 extends over 16 amino acids. The CDR3 loop reads CASSQVGPPTSETQYF. CDR3 in DNA: TGCGCCAGCAGCCAGGTGGGCCCCCCCACCTCCGAGACCCAGTACTTC.

The J gene is TRBJ2-2, the V gene TRBV28; the D gene is possibly TRBD1 (6 bases). This CDR3 comprises 22 residues. V shed 7 bases and J shed 0 bases, with 33 bases lying between them. Germline-derived CDR1 and CDR2 are MDHEN and SYDVKM. The CDR3, as DNA: TGTGCCAGCAACGCCTATGGAATTACATTCTTCACAGGGAAACCGAACACCGGGGAGCTGTTTTTT. It yields the protein CASNAYGITFFTGKPNTGELFF.

The rearrangement joins TRBV6-5 to TRBJ2-7; maybe TRBD2 (7 bases). There are 12 residues in the CDR3. Germline V CDR1 and CDR2: MNHEY, SVGAGI. Trimming pared 9 bases from V and 5 bases from J, leaving 14 bases between. The CDR3 DNA reads as TGTGCCAGTGGGGGGGCGATGAACGAGCAGTACTTC. Encoded protein: CASGGAMNEQYF.

The rearrangement joins TRBV5-1 to TRBJ2-5; 7 bases are shared with TRBD2. Germline V CDR1 and CDR2: SGHRS, YFSETQ. Trimming removed 1 base from V and 2 bases from J; junction bases left unmatched: 5. The CDR3 is 15 amino acids. The CDR3 coding sequence is TGCGCCAGCAGCTTGAGCGGGACCGTTCAAGAGACCCAGTACTTC. Protein product: CASSLSGTVQETQYF.

The table lists this clone with a few counts. The chain employs TRBV6-5 and TRBJ1-1, with D tentatively TRBD1 (5 bases). CDR1 is MNHEY and CDR2 is SVGAGI in the germline V gene. The CDR3 is 13 amino acids. V gave up 5 bases and J gave up 10 bases, with 17 bases separating them. In nucleotides, the CDR3 is TGTGCCAGCAGTCCAAACGGGGGACGGACAGCTTTCTTT. Its translation: CASSPNGGRTAFF.

This clone was seen a few times. V usage is TRBV9 and J usage is TRBJ2-7; 13 nucleotides agree with TRBD2. Germline CDR1 and CDR2: SGDLS and YYNGEE. The trim removed 3 bases at V and 2 bases at J, leaving 5 bases unmatched. The length of the CDR3 is 16 residues. This chain's CDR3 is CASSETGLAGTYEQYF. The CDR3 nucleotides are TGTGCCAGCAGCGAAACGGGACTAGCGGGAACCTACGAGCAGTACTTC.

This clone was detected only a few times. The CDR3 DNA is TGCAGCGTTGAAGGAGTGTCGTGGCGGGACGCTGCGCCGCAGTATTTT. Protein product: CSVEGVSWRDAAPQYF. The chain is built from TRBV29-1 and TRBJ2-3; possible D gene TRBD2, 6 bases. The CDR3 has 16 amino acids. The V gene lost 1 base and the J gene lost 10 bases, with 24 bases spanning the gap. The germline gives CDR1 SQVTM, CDR2 ANQGSEA.

The table lists this clone with a few counts. The rearrangement uses TRBV19 and TRBJ2-7; TRBD2 might be the D (6 bases). CDR1 LNHDA and CDR2 SQIVND come from the germline V gene (reference sequence). The V end was cut by 3 bases, the J end by 7 bases, with 10 bases between. This CDR3 spans 12 amino acids. The CDR3 DNA reads TGTGCCAGTAGTATCGCCCGGGGGGAGCAGTACTTC. This sequence encodes CASSIARGEQYF.

In its sample, this clone was seen a few times. The V and J genes are TRBV4-2 and TRBJ2-4; tentative D call: TRBD2 (6 bases). The CDR3 contains 15 residues. The ends were cut back, 4 bases at V and 9 bases at J, with 19 bases in the middle. Germline CDR1 reads LGHNA; CDR2 reads YNFKEQ. The CDR3 is CASSPVSGVGSIQYF. The CDR3 region has the DNA TGTGCCAGCAGCCCAGTATCGGGGGTGGGTAGCATTCAGTACTTC.

This clone has only a few counts. V and J are TRBV4-1 and TRBJ2-6; TRBD1 matches 9 bases. V was pared by 1 base and J by 1 base, with 8 bases of the junction left unmatched. The CDR3 has 19 amino acids. Germline V gives CDR1 MGHRA, CDR2 YSYEKL. The CDR3 region has the DNA TGCGCCAGCAGCCAAGGTCGGGGACAGGGACTTTCTGGGGCCAACGTCCTGACTTTC. This sequence encodes CASSQGRGQGLSGANVLTF.

In this sample, this clone turned up a few times. The V call is TRBV2, the J call TRBJ1-5, with D possibly TRBD1 on 5 matching bases. Germline CDR1 reads SNHLY; CDR2 reads FYNNEI. V lost 3 bases, J lost 7 bases, and 13 bases lay in between. The CDR3 is made up of 14 amino acids. The CDR3 is CASSDYGGSQPQHF. The CDR3, as DNA: TGTGCCAGCAGTGATTACGGGGGAAGCCAGCCCCAGCATTTT.

This clone has just a few counts. DNA of the CDR3: TGTGCCAGCAGCACCCCGGGACAGTTCTCAAACTATGGCTACACCTTC. This codes for CASSTPGQFSNYGYTF. This sequence joins TRBV5-4 and TRBJ1-2; 7 bases are a match to TRBD1. Trimming removed 4 bases from V and 2 bases from J; junction bases left unmatched: 11. The CDR3 length is 16 residues. Germline loops: CDR1 SGHNT, CDR2 YYREEE (reference sequence).

The chain uses TRBV28 and TRBJ1-2; D is possibly TRBD1 (5 bases). V was cut by 5 bases and J by 3 bases, with 19 bases left in between. This CDR3 is 16 amino acids long. Germline loops: CDR1 MDHEN, CDR2 SYDVKM. The CDR3 here is CASSPRTPGVYYGYTF. In DNA, the CDR3 is TGTGCCAGCAGTCCCAGGACACCGGGTGTTTACTATGGCTACACCTTC.

This rearrangement joins TRBV7-9 to TRBJ2-7; 10 bases match TRBD2. CDR1 and CDR2 (germline): SEHNR, FQNEAQ (reference sequence). The CDR3 extends over 16 amino acids. The J segment lost 0 bases and the V segment lost 5 bases, leaving 7 bases of the junction unmatched. This CDR3 is CASSPASGSPSYEQYF. The CDR3 DNA is TGTGCCAGCAGCCCCGCTAGCGGGAGCCCCTCCTACGAGCAGTACTTC.

Here the CDR3 reads CASSPLRSQGDRTEAFF. As DNA, the CDR3 is TGTGCCAGCAGCCCCTTACGATCACAGGGTGATCGCACTGAAGCTTTCTTT. The V call is TRBV5-4, the J call TRBJ1-1; possible D gene TRBD1, 6 bases. CDR1 is SGHNT, CDR2 YYREEE, per germline (reference sequence). Trimming removed 4 bases at V and 4 bases at J, with 23 bases between. The CDR3 is 17 amino acids.

This clone was observed a handful of times. The junction does not match germline at one end; this may be a read error. The chain uses TRBV6-5 and TRBJ2-7; D possibly corresponds to TRBD1 (6 bases). CDR1 and CDR2 (germline): MNHEY, SVGAGI. The CDR3 spans 13 residues. CDR3 loop: CASRQSLQGDTTF. For the CDR3, the DNA is TGTGCCAGCAGGCAAAGCCTACAGGGCGATACCACTTTC.

The chain carries TRBV11-2 and TRBJ2-1; the match to TRBD2 covers 10 bases. CDR1 is SGHAT and CDR2 is FQNNGV in the germline V gene. This CDR3 spans 16 amino acids. The ends lost 1 base at V and 10 bases at J; junction bases unmatched: 10. The CDR3 DNA is TGTGCCAGCAGCTTAGCATCTAGCGGGGGCGACCGGGAGCAGTTCTTC. Translation: CASSLASSGGDREQFF.

The sample holds a few counts of this clone. The chain employs TRBV5-8 and TRBJ2-2; 12 nucleotides align to TRBD2. The CDR3 is made up of 18 amino acids. V was clipped by 6 bases and J by 4 bases; unmatched bases: 13. Germline CDR1 SGHTS, CDR2 YDEGEE. CDR3 amino acids: CASTRLVLAGGLTGELFF. CDR3 DNA: TGTGCCAGCACCAGACTAGTACTAGCGGGGGGCCTCACCGGGGAGCTGTTTTTT.

The gene calls are TRBV7-8 and TRBJ2-7; D might be TRBD1 (6 bases). V was clipped by 1 base and J by 3 bases, with 10 bases between them. CDR3 size: 14 residues. CDR1 SGHVS and CDR2 FQNEAQ come from the germline V gene. The CDR3 here is CASSLGDIFYEQYF. The CDR3 region has the DNA TGTGCCAGCAGCTTAGGGGACATCTTCTACGAGCAGTACTTC.

This clone has just a few counts. Other nucleotide sequences from this sample produce the same CDR3. This chain uses TRBV5-4 with TRBJ2-5; D uncertain. The V end lost 0 bases, the J end lost 4 bases, and 4 bases lay between the germline ends. The CDR3 contains 12 residues. The V gene's germline CDR1 is SGHNT and CDR2 YYREEE (reference sequence). CDR3 sequence (DNA): TGTGCCAGCAGCTTGGATCGAGAGACCCAGTACTTC. Translated: CASSLDRETQYF.

The rearrangement joins TRBV5-1 to TRBJ2-5; D not resolved. Judging by the DNA end, TRBJ2-7 fits better; the J call may be wrong. The CDR3 sequence is 13 residues long. Germline assignment: CDR1 SGHRS and CDR2 YFSETQ. The CDR3 DNA reads as TGCGCCAGCACCCGGACGGACTCCTACGAGCAGTACTTC. Translated: CASTRTDSYEQYF.

In its sample, this clone was seen a few times. V usage is TRBV7-6 and J usage is TRBJ1-1, with 10 bases identical to TRBD1. Trimming removed 4 bases from V and 6 bases from J; junction bases left unmatched: 5. The germline V gene encodes CDR1 SGHVS and CDR2 FNYEAQ. The CDR3 contains 14 residues. In DNA form, the CDR3 reads TGTGCCAGCAGCTCCGACAGGGGGCGGTCTGAAGCTTTCTTT. Its protein is CASSSDRGRSEAFF.